The present T cell receptor beta chain was sequenced within a study of Graves' ophthalmopathy and Graves' hyperthyroidism. Broader study findings: The 13-signature model separated ophthalmopathy from stable hyperthyroidism at 85% to 90% sensitivity and roughly 81% specificity. In predicting ophthalmopathy progression, the model reached approximately 71% sensitivity and 72% to 85% specificity. Most expanded thyroid clonotypes above 0.001 frequency also appeared in blood.

This clonotype was seen at least ten times. The antigen is undetermined. Germline CDR1 SGHTA, CDR2 FQGNSA. With 8 bases removed from V and 6 bases from J, the gap between germline ends came to 8 bases. The CDR3 loop spans 12 amino acids. Amplification of the TCR beta CDR3 regions used RNA transcripts (as template). First-round RT-PCR relied on HTBI primers, and a second-round multiplex PCR came next. TCRdb independently ran MiXCR on the multiplex PCR reads; one entry per CDR3 protein. The sample includes 650,000 to 900,000 distinct CDR3 sequences, roughly 40% of them seen just once. The origin of this receptor is an adult man with Graves' ophthalmopathy. V and J are TRBV7-2 and TRBJ1-6; D is ambiguous. Sequenced sample: peripheral blood. The CDR3 nucleotides are TGTGCCAGCGGGCAGTTTAATTCACCCCTCCACTTT. Its protein product is CASGQFNSPLHF.